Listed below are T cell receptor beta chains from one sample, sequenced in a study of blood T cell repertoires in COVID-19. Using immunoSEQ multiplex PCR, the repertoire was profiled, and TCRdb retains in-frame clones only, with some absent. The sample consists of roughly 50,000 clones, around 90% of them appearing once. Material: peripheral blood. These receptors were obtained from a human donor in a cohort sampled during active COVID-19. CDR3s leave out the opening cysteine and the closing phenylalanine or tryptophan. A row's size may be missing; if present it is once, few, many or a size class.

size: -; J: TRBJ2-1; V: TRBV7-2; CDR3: ASSSDSSYNEQF
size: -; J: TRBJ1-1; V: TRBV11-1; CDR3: ASSLNRDGAEAF
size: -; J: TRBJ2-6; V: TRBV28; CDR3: ASSPPGSGANVLT
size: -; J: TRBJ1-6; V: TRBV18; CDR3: ASSPRAHLGGSPLH
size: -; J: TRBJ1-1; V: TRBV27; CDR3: ASSLHPIGGTTEAF
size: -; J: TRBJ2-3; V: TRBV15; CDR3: ATSRGGEADTQY
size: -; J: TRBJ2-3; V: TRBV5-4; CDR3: ASSLDSAGSDTQY
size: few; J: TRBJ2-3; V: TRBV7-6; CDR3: ASSLVFGGGASSTDTQY
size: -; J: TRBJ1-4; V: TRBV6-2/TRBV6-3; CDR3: ASTPTGRTGGVSAEKLF
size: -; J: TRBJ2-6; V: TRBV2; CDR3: ANGQTSPGANVLT
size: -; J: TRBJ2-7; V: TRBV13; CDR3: ASSLSGTAYEQY
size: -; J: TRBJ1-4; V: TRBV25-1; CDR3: ASRDRSGGDEKLF
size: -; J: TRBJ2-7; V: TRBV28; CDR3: ASSPWTVTYEQY
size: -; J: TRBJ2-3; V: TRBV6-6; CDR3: ASSFYRDTQY
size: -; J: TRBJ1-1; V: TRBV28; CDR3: ASSPGQGRSEAF
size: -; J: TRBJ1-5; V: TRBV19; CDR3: ASSSGIGKGQPQH
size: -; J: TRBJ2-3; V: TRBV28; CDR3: ASSSAGITDTQY
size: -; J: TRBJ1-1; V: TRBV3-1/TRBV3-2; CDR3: ASSPIDRGAGEAF
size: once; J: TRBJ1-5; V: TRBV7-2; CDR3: ASSKTGSNQPQH
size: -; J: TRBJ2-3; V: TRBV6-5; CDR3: ASSYGKGRGRNTQY
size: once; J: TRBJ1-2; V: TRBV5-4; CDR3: ASSLKGINGYT
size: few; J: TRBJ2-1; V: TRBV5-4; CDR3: ASSADLRKQF
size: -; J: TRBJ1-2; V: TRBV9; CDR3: ASSHWTADYGYT
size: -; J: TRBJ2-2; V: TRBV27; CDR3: ATHPRMNTGELF
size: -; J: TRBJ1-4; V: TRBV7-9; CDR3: ASSSLREGANEKLF
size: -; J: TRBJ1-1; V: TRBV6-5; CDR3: ASSYSSGFNTEAF
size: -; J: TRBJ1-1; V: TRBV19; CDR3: ASSIGGRGWNTEAF